This T cell receptor beta chain was recovered during a study of blood T cell repertoires in COVID-19 (dated by TCRdb to the early 2020s). In terms of the full investigation: Samples from collaborators originated in the United States, Italy and Spain and spanned both the acute and convalescent phases of COVID-19. The prospective study material was composed of cDNA or gDNA derived from T cells, B-cell-depleted T cells, or PBMCs. Subjects who had been exposed to COVID-19, were actively infected with it, or had recovered from it provided the deeply sampled blood TCRbeta repertoires that made up the dataset. The repertoires were released in a freely available public database intended as a resource for research on the immune response to SARS-CoV-2. The samples were drawn from two sources: the first 160 participants of the ongoing ImmuneRACE study, and 1,000 to 1,500 subjects contributed by 6 global collaborators. Nearly every sample came with metadata listing a de-identified subject ID, COVID-19 status, age in years and sex. Where HLA class I and class II types were available, the types were taken from metadata supplied by the sample provider, not from assay-based typing. Study-wide conclusions, independent of this receptor: How much clinical and demographic metadata was included differed by source and by participant, and the metadata was provided uncurated.

One collaborating source in Seattle enrolled patients while the patients were actively infected and followed the patients over time throughout the course of disease. Collaborating institutions collected whole blood in K2EDTA tubes following their own protocols. For TCRbeta analysis, collaborators shipped samples in one of three forms: frozen whole blood, isolated PBMCs, or DNA extracted from either of those sample types. As concerns this clone: Its cognate antigen has yet to be identified. Base quality data are lacking; no much larger clone is found one base away.

The immunoSEQ Assay, a bias-controlled multiplex PCR, was used to amplify TCRbeta CDR3 regions from genomic DNA. Turning to the authors' computational methods: Within the assay, amplification of reference gene primers was used to estimate how many nucleated cells each sample contained. To quantify the absolute abundance of each unique TCRbeta CDR3 rearrangement, sequence reads were collapsed and filtered. For each sample, productive Simpson clonality was calculated as the square root of Simpson's diversity index over productive rearrangements. As stored in TCRdb, this immuneACCESS dataset retains in-frame rearrangements with V and J assigned. A fraction of the clones does not appear; measured against another copy, unresolved V genes explain less than half of the discrepancy, and the remainder lacks a known reason. V and J calls and clone size come straight from that table; D and trimming were deduced from the DNA. The sample table holds 250,000 or so clones, of which 75% to 90% were seen once. The ten largest clonotypes hold 2% to 3% of the sample.

V trim: 3 bases; J trim: 3 bases; unmatched bases: 0. The CDR3 has 13 amino acids, counting the end cysteine and phenylalanine. The retained sequence is limited to the CDR3, 39 bases, with the frame set at the first base. The germline V gene (reference sequence) yields SEHNR for CDR1 and FQNEAQ for CDR2. The V and J genes are TRBV7-9 and TRBJ2-3, with 7 middle bases fitting TRBD2. The material sequenced was peripheral blood. This clonotype was obtained from a young man with COVID-19, enrolled during active disease. Here is the DNA: TGTGCCAGCAGCTTGGGAGGGACAGATACGCAGTATTTT. This yields the protein CASSLGGTDTQYF.